This T cell receptor (beta chain) was identified during a study of post-analysis software for immune sequencing data. Across the study: Patients had relapsing-remitting, secondary progressive or progressive-relapsing multiple sclerosis; some lacked subtype.

Details on this clonotype: Its antigen is as yet unknown.

Study findings and constraints: Normalized Chao1 diversity was significantly reduced in patients versus controls. Samples from a shared batch, those prepared together, strongly co-clustered by F measure. Roughly 5 TRBV segments were significantly more frequent in patients than in controls. TRBV5-6, TRBV5-1 and TRBV20-1 were among these segments.

The TCR beta cDNA libraries contained unique molecular identifiers. Out of about 1 to 11 million T cells, 470,000 or so cDNA molecules were generated. Each CDR3 protein is one row after TCRdb ran MiXCR on the PCR reads. The data show 750,000 to 950,000 distinct CDR3 sequences, 53% seen once. V lost 6 bases and J lost 5, with 17 bases in between. The CDR3 is made up of 15 amino acids. The sample was blood. The receptor's source is a girl aged 5 to 17 with multiple sclerosis. J is TRBJ2-1 and V is TRBV12-3 or TRBV12-4; a weak D match, TRBD2 (6 bases). The DNA for the CDR3 is TGTGCCAGCAGCCAAACGGGCGGGATGCACAATGAGCAGTTCTTC. Translated: CASSQTGGMHNEQFF.